This T cell receptor (beta chain) was captured in a study of beta chain features in type 1 diabetes. Findings and caveats of the study: In these data, an HLA type influence on TCRB rearrangement remained unresolved. There was a moderate but significant shortening of TCRB CDR3s in all four CD4+ subsets of Type 1 diabetes patients.

Isolation of CD4+ naive, central memory, regulatory and stem cell-like memory cells was achieved by sorting via CD45RO/CCR7/CD25/CD127/CD95/CD27. This clone has just one count. The antigen remains undetermined. Expressed TCRB transcripts were sequenced because the entire RNA isolate underwent reverse transcription. Produced via immunoSEQ multiplex PCR; TCRdb's table is partial and in-frame only. The repertoire has 300,000 to 400,000 clones, around 9.6% of them found once; the top ten carry about 0.6%. Germline assignment: CDR1 MNHEY and CDR2 SMNVEV (reference sequence). With 2 bases removed from V and 3 bases from J, the gap between germline ends came to 11 bases. The CDR3 contains 14 residues.

This TCR was sampled from a man in his thirties or forties with type 1 diabetes. J is TRBJ2-7 and V is TRBV27; D unresolved. The sample taken for sequencing was central memory CD4+ T cells from blood. CDR3 sequence (DNA): TGTGCCAGCAGTTTAAGGTTCAGCATCTACGAGCAGTACTTC. Protein sequence: CASSLRFSIYEQYF.